The 15 T cell receptor beta chains reported below all come from one sample, sequenced in a study of T cell responses to AZD1222 COVID-19 vaccine. This table comes from immunoSEQ multiplex PCR, and its TCRdb copy is limited to in-frame clones, with some not included. The sample lists roughly 100,000 clones; about 87% were seen once. The source was peripheral blood, collected on day 0 of AZD1222 vaccination. The source is an adult in good health.

The CDR3 loop reads CASSLDQGLGGQETQYF. CDR3 DNA: TGTGCCAGCAGCTTAGATCAAGGCTTAGGGGGCCAAGAGACCCAGTACTTC. V usage is TRBV11-2 and J usage is TRBJ2-5; tentatively, D is TRBD1 (6 bases). V shed 0 bases and J shed 1 base, with 15 bases lying between them. This CDR3 spans 17 amino acids. CDR1 is SGHAT, CDR2 FQNNGV, per germline.

The chain's CDR3 is CASSLRHYGYTF. The CDR3 DNA is TGTGCCAGCAGTTTACGTCACTATGGCTACACCTTC. The chain joins TRBV28 to TRBJ1-2, with D unclear. The V and J ends lost 2 bases and 3 bases respectively, with 4 bases between them. The germline CDR1 and CDR2 sequences are MDHEN and SYDVKM. CDR3 size: 12 residues.

The rearrangement links TRBV9 to TRBJ2-2; possible D gene TRBD2, 5 bases. This CDR3 contains 13 residues. The germline gives CDR1 SGDLS, CDR2 YYNGEE. V lost 3 bases and J lost 4, with 7 bases in between. CDR3 sequence: CASSGGGTGELFF. The CDR3 bases are TGTGCCAGCAGCGGCGGAGGCACCGGGGAGCTGTTTTTT.

About this clone itself: The sample carries other DNA sequences with the same CDR3. This chain links TRBV6-5 with TRBJ1-3; D perhaps matches TRBD1 (6 bases). CDR3 length equals 14 residues. V was clipped by 6 bases and J by 0 bases, with 9 bases between them. CDR1 and CDR2 from the germline V gene are MNHEY and SVGAGI. CDR3 coding DNA: TGTGCCAGCAGCCCAGGGGTCTCTGGAAACACCATATATTTT. The encoded protein is CASSPGVSGNTIYF.

The rearrangement uses TRBV5-3 and TRBJ2-4, with D unresolved. TRBV5-3 is sorted into the ORF group, with uncertain function. V lost 0 bases and J lost 3, with 16 bases in between. There are 17 residues in the CDR3. The CDR3 DNA is TGTGCCAGAAGCTTGGGGTGGCCGTTCAAGGGCAAAAACATTCAGTACTTC. It encodes CARSLGWPFKGKNIQYF.

The chain couples TRBV7-2 to TRBJ2-1; D may be TRBD1 or TRBD2 (5 bases each). The CDR3 consists of 17 residues. Germline V lookup: CDR1 SGHTA, CDR2 FQGNSA. Trimming pared 5 bases from V and 0 bases from J, leaving 17 bases between. The CDR3 reads CASSRRGAASSYNEQFF. CDR3 nucleotide sequence: TGTGCCAGCAGCCGCCGAGGGGCGGCTAGCTCCTACAATGAGCAGTTCTTC.

This chain links TRBV6-6 with TRBJ1-1; 7 bases align to TRBD1. Germline trimming cut 2 bases from V and 5 bases from J; bases unmatched to any gene: 5. This CDR3 comprises 14 residues. The germline V gene has CDR1 MNHNY and CDR2 SVGAGI (reference sequence). The CDR3 protein is CASSYGNRGTEAFF. CDR3 bases: TGTGCCAGCAGTTACGGAAACAGGGGAACTGAAGCTTTCTTT.

The chain joins TRBV5-1 to TRBJ1-4; D remains ambiguous. The CDR3 has 14 residues. Trimming shortened V by 1 base and J by 4 bases, and 8 bases separated the two germline ends. The germline CDR1 and CDR2 sequences are SGHRS and YFSETQ. The DNA of the CDR3 is TGCGCCAGCAGCTTGCAAGCTGTTAATGAAAAACTGTTTTTT. Translation gives CASSLQAVNEKLFF. The variable domain in full, completed from reference TRBV5-1 and TRBJ1-4, reads KAGVTQTPRYLIKTRGQQVTLSCSPISGHRSVSWYQQTPGQGLQFLFEYFSETQRNKGNFPGRFSGRQFSNSRSEMNVSTLELGDSALYLCASSLQAVNEKLFFGSGTQLSVL.

The CDR3 DNA reads as TGTGCCAGCAGCCCCGGGACAGCCTACAATGAGCAGTTCTTC. It codes for CASSPGTAYNEQFF. The genes are TRBV9 and TRBJ2-1; 7 positions agree with TRBD1. This CDR3 region has 14 residues. Looked up from germline, CDR1 is SGDLS and CDR2 is YYNGEE. V gave up 4 bases and J gave up 2 bases; unmatched junction bases: 3.

The genes are TRBV5-4 and TRBJ2-7; perhaps D is TRBD1 or TRBD2 (6 bases each). Germline loops: CDR1 SGHNT, CDR2 YYREEE (reference sequence). Trimming shortened V by 7 bases and J by 6 bases, and 11 bases separated the two germline ends. This CDR3 comprises 11 residues. The CDR3 protein is CASGGGREQYF. Here the CDR3 DNA reads TGTGCCAGCGGAGGGGGGCGCGAGCAGTACTTC.

The chain recombines TRBV6-5 with TRBJ1-3, with D unclear. The CDR3 covers 13 residues. Trimming cost V 5 bases and J 8 bases, with 13 bases left between them. Germline CDR1 is MNHEY and CDR2 is SVGAGI. For the CDR3, the DNA is TGTGCCAGCAGTACGACTCTTGAGGACACCATATATTTT. The encoded protein is CASSTTLEDTIYF.

The rearrangement joins TRBV15 to TRBJ2-3; possible D gene TRBD2, 6 bases. Germline CDR1 LNHNV, CDR2 YYDKDF (reference sequence). This CDR3 is 16 amino acids long. V was shortened by 0 bases and J by 2 bases, with 12 bases between the two germline ends. DNA for the CDR3: TGTGCCACCAGCAGAGATCCGACTAGTTTCACAGATACGCAGTATTTT. Protein: CATSRDPTSFTDTQYF.

The J gene is TRBJ1-2, the V gene TRBV6-1; D is uncertain. The germline V gene encodes CDR1 MNHNS and CDR2 SASEGT. CDR3 length: 13 amino acids. The V and J ends lost 3 bases and 4 bases respectively, with 9 bases between them. In DNA form, the CDR3 reads TGTGCCAGCAGTGAGGGCCTGTTCTATGGCTACACCTTC. Its translation is CASSEGLFYGYTF.

V and J are TRBV7-9 and TRBJ1-1; TRBD1 is a possible D gene (5 bases). The CDR3 length is 15 residues. The germline V and J ends were trimmed by 4 bases and 6 bases, with 18 bases remaining between them. CDR1 SEHNR and CDR2 FQNEAQ come from the germline V gene (reference sequence). In nucleotides, the CDR3 is TGTGCCAGCAGCTCCCGGGACGGCCGTAGGGCTGAAGCTTTCTTT. Its translation is CASSSRDGRRAEAFF. Based on the CDR3 plus reference TRBV7-9 and TRBJ1-1, the full variable domain is DTGVSQNPRHKITKRGQNVTFRCDPISEHNRLYWYRQTLGQGPEFLTYFQNEAQLEKSRLLSDRFSAERPKGSFSTLEIQRTEQGDSAMYLCASSSRDGRRAEAFFGQGTRLTVV.

V and J are TRBV18 and TRBJ1-5; 8 bases are shared with TRBD1. This CDR3 has 16 amino acids. Germline CDR1 is KGHSH and CDR2 is LQKENI. Losses at the gene ends were 2 bases for V and 4 bases for J; bases not matched to a gene: 7. CDR3 DNA: TGTGCCAGCTCACCAGTACAGGGGGGAAAAAATCAGCCCCAGCATTTT. Translation: CASSPVQGGKNQPQHF.